This T cell receptor (beta chain) was sequenced for a study of control samples from healthy donors and cancer patients. The V and J ends lost 5 bases and 4 bases respectively, with 14 bases between them. Germline loops: CDR1 LGHNA, CDR2 YNFKEQ. CDR3 size: 14 residues. Sequenced by immunoSEQ multiplex PCR; TCRdb stores in-frame clones only, minus some. The data contain under 85,000 clones, roughly nine tenths of them seen just once; the ten biggest clones take up less than 6%. Sequenced sample: PBMCs. This clonotype was obtained from a man aged 60 to 69 with colorectal cancer. This sequence joins TRBV4-2 and TRBJ1-2; D may be TRBD1 (5 bases). This chain's CDR3 is CASSYGQSGYGYTF. The CDR3 coding sequence is TGTGCCAGCAGCTACGGACAATCGGGCTATGGCTACACCTTC.